The T cell receptor beta chain described here comes from a study of cytomegalovirus exposure and HLA in healthy donors (dated by TCRdb to 2016 to 2017). General notes on the study: According to an earlier analysis of 587 of the donors, roughly 180 million T cells yielded approximately 120 million unique TCR beta sequences and 276 Gb of sequence data. Among some 400 genotyped donors of the cohort, an average of roughly 230,000 unique TCR beta nucleotide sequences was sequenced per donor, of which about 20% were non-productive. Of the roughly 390 genotyped donors, roughly 85% fell in the genetic ancestry cluster associated with self-reported Caucasian donors. Roughly 300 gigabases of sequencing data and 75 million to 85 million unique TCR sequences made up an early release that covered several hundred HLA-typed donors. Typing coverage varied by locus: about 620-630 donors for A, B, C, DRB1 and DQB1; more than 500 for DQA1; 600 to 610 for DPA1; under 490 for DPB1. In an earlier analysis of roughly 540 of the donors, high-throughput TCR beta sequencing was used to judge whether each TCR beta V gene segment behaved as functional or pseudogenic. HLA typing covered class I and class II loci at four-digit resolution. Because of strong linkage in the cohort, five DR-DQ haplotypes were treated as single units for association and clustering. A later genetic analysis used genome-wide SNP genotypes for about 65% of the roughly 670 donors, treating that subset as a discovery cohort. To study patterns of TCR occurrence, a later analysis re-analyzed previously published TCR beta repertoires from 600 to 750 donors and added high-resolution HLA genotyping. High-throughput TCR immunosequencing, statistical association of individual TCRs with disease status, and machine learning were combined to predict cytomegalovirus infection status. The study aimed to test whether cataloging public T cell receptors could reveal signatures of past pathogen exposure. The later analysis used no new phenotypic data to find candidate immune exposures, relying instead on TCR beta sequences and their occurrence across donors. All discovery cohort repertoires had been generated on a single sequencing platform. Donor age, sex, ethnicity and CMV serostatus were compiled alongside the repertoire data. The study profiled the T cell repertoires of fewer than 850 subjects by immunosequencing and related them to cytomegalovirus serostatus. Along with the 666-subject first cohort, a separate validation cohort of 120 different subjects was used. Summary of the overall study and its limitations: Because HLA typing was missing for some donors at each locus, association tests included only the typed subset. According to a later analysis, TCR association rates differed among HLA loci, with DRB1 alleles showing the most associated TCRs and HLA-C alleles showing the fewest. Some IMGT-functional V segments, including TRBV6-2 and TRBV6-3, could not be distinguished by the 87-base-pair reads and were therefore excluded. In vitro tests confirmed that a few of the cytomegalovirus-associated TCR beta chains recognize cytomegalovirus antigens. A further reported finding was that TCR beta sequences accurately predicted the HLA-A and HLA-B alleles for most subjects in the first cohort. Assigning TCR associations to individual alleles was difficult when HLA alleles, especially DR and DQ, strongly co-occurred. Most CMV-associated TCR beta chains appeared to be HLA-restricted in a later analysis, and the HLA associations seemed to be driven largely by CMV exposure. The sequencing pipeline was judged likely to have produced a cluster of highly shared sequence variants as a technical artifact. Linkage disequilibrium might explain the correlated functional status among segregating V segments, but an unknown experimental factor could not be excluded. Over 15 rarely observed V segments, including chromosome 9 orphons, were excluded from the earlier analysis of approximately 600 of the donors because counts were too low. In a later analysis, HLA-associated TCR beta chains were found to be more clonally expanded and to have lower generation probabilities than equally common non-associated chains. This cohort had only TCR beta chains sequenced, and the lack of alpha or paired-chain data limited which features could be detected. Roughly uniform sequencing depth across donors was assumed in presence/absence analyses, although this assumption may not hold. The classifier was reported to diagnose cytomegalovirus status with high specificity and sensitivity in both the original cohort and the validation cohort. While some public TCRs were present in many individuals, most TCR sequences turned up only very rarely across donors. It was suggested by the authors that the approach could potentially be generalized to other disease states and immunological phenotypes. A later genetic analysis reported fewer N-insertions in productive TCRs among donors in an Asian-associated ancestry cluster than the approximately 670-donor mean. In an earlier analysis of roughly 560 of the donors, most TCR beta V segments were observed in productive rearrangements about 87% or about 30% of the time, broadly matching IMGT annotations. The only immune exposure information available for the cohort was CMV serostatus. In the study, 164 TCR beta chains were listed as associated with cytomegalovirus. A later analysis reported that several top co-occurrence clusters appeared linked to parvovirus B19, influenza, CMV and Epstein-Barr virus. A later genetic analysis associated a missense DCLRE1C variant with V-gene and J-gene trimming of TCR beta chains, and an independent cohort replicated the association. Specific HLA alleles were associated with 15,000 to 20,000 TCR beta sequences at a false discovery rate of 0.05 in a later analysis.

The library came from the immunoSEQ multiplex PCR assay. A mixture of 60 forward primers for TCR Vbeta segments and 13 reverse primers for TCR Jbeta segments was used in the multiplex PCR. Amplification of the CDR3 region of rearranged TCR beta genes was performed with a multiplex PCR assay on genomic DNA. The Illumina HiSeq System was used to sequence the amplified TCR beta libraries as 87-base-pair reads. In the paper's pipeline: Across the 500 to 850 repertoires, a later analysis counted approximately 75 million unique TCR beta chains, 9 million to 14 million of which were shared by at least two donors. A nearest-neighbor algorithm error-corrected the raw reads and collapsed the reads into unique sequences, merging closely related sequences to remove PCR and sequencing errors. CDR3 sequences were aligned to IMGT reference sequences to assign V, D and J gene segments. For a sequence to be retained, a match of at least six nucleotides to both a V gene segment and a J gene segment was required. Rearrangements were called productive when the CDR3 lacked stop codons and stayed in frame with V and J; all others were non-productive. CDR3 was defined according to IMGT convention as the region running from the second conserved V-encoded cysteine to the conserved J-encoded phenylalanine. The earlier analysis of fewer than 700 of the donors excluded sequences that lacked an unambiguous match to a single V gene segment. In an earlier analysis of approximately 590 of the donors, V segments were called functional above 56.7% productive rearrangements and were called segregating when the between-donor standard deviation exceeded 5%. A statistical classification framework was built to diagnose cytomegalovirus status from the catalog of TCR beta chain sequences. In a later analysis, V and J genes were assigned by comparing TCR nucleotide sequences against IMGT/GENE-DB human TR gene sequences. In a later analysis, CDR3 sequences and most-parsimonious VDJ recombination scenarios were assigned using the TCRdist pipeline. In a later analysis, each TCR beta chain was defined by its CDR3 amino acid sequence together with its V-gene family, and reads without a unique V-gene family were excluded. As a way to deal with suspected cross-contamination and a sequencing artifact, a later analysis dropped roughly 600 nucleotide sequences that were highly shared and had low generation probability. For each public chain, a later analysis derived a clonal expansion index from normalized ranks of inferred template counts within each repertoire. In a later analysis, generation probabilities were computed using a VDJ recombination model fitted to out-of-frame rearrangements, and the results were checked against IGoR. In a later analysis, hypergeometric tests were used to score TCR-TCR, TCR-HLA and TCR-CMV co-occurrence, with a repertoire-size bias correction applied to TCR pairs. To estimate false discovery rates, a later analysis permuted the HLA or CMV assignments 20 times. In a later analysis, co-occurring TCRs were grouped using DBSCAN, and TCRdist sequence similarity was added for clustering within HLA-allele-positive subsets. Co-occurrence clustering excluded repertoires with fewer than 30,000 or more than 120,000 public chains, plus five with anomalous nucleotide sharing. Held by TCRdb, this immuneACCESS table contains in-frame sequences only and omits some clones. Under half of the omission traces to an unresolved V gene where checked; the cause of the rest is unknown. Clone size and the V and J calls come from that table; the DNA yielded D and trimming. The sample table shows 150,000 or so clones, and 75% are seen once. Approximately 3.2% of the sample belongs to the ten largest clones.

The CDR3 covers 14 residues, taking in both the cysteine and the phenylalanine. Here the CDR3 DNA is all that survives: 42 bases in frame from base 1. A remark on this clone: Its specific antigen is unknown. It has no much larger one-base neighbor in the sample; base qualities were not kept.

The cohort was made up of 666 healthy bone marrow donors. At the time of sampling, all cohort members were nominally healthy, though unrecorded immune exposures were likely present. The donor was CMV seronegative and was included in the group of several hundred seronegative cohort members. A peripheral blood sample was collected from each donor, and TCR beta sequencing was performed on peripheral blood mononuclear cells. The Qiagen DNeasy Blood Extraction Kit was used to extract genomic DNA from the blood cell samples. This sequence was found in a man between 40 and 49 years old in good health and CMV-seronegative. The receptor chain draws on TRBV21-1 and TRBJ2-1; TRBD1 reflects the table's D call only, with no check against the DNA. TRBV21-1 is an annotated pseudogene. The sequenced sample was PBMCs. CDR3 loop: CASGRDRSYNEQFF. The DNA sequence is TGTGCCAGCGGCAGGGACAGGTCCTACAATGAGCAGTTCTTC.